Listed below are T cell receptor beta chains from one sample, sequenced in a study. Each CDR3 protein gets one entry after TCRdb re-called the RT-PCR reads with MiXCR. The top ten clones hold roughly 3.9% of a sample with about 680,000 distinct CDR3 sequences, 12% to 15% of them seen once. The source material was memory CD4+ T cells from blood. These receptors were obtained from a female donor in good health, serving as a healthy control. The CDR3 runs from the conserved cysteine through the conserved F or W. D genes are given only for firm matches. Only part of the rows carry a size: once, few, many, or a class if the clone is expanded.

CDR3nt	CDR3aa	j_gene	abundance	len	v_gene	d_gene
TGTGCCAGCAGCTTAGTCTGGGGGGAAGGCGGGGAGCTGTTTTTT	CASSLVWGEGGELFF	TRBJ2-2	.	15	TRBV7-2	.
TGCGCCAGCAGCCCGGAAGGGGAGTCGGGCTACACCTTC	CASSPEGESGYTF	TRBJ1-2	.	13	TRBV5-1	.
TGTGCCATCAGTGACGCGACAGCAATCTATGGCTACACCTTC	CAISDATAIYGYTF	TRBJ1-2	.	14	TRBV10-3	.
TGTGCCAGCAGTTTAGGGGACAGGGGAAAGGATTTCTTT	CASSLGDRGKDFF	TRBJ1-1	many	13	TRBV12-3/TRBV12-4	TRBD1
TGCAGTGCTAGAGATCAGGGGAGGGGGACAGATACGCAGTATTTT	CSARDQGRGTDTQYF	TRBJ2-3	few	15	TRBV20-1	.
TGTGCCAGCAGCTTAGGGGGGGCAGTGAAGACCCAGTACTTC	CASSLGGAVKTQYF	TRBJ2-5	many	14	TRBV7-2	.
TGCGCCAGCAGTGTCTTCGGGACGGGGTACAATGAGCAGTTCTTC	CASSVFGTGYNEQFF	TRBJ2-1	many	15	TRBV10-1	.
TGTGCCAGCAGTTCTATGGGACAGGGGATTAGATTC	CASSSMGQGIRF	TRBJ2-4	many	12	TRBV12-3/TRBV12-4	TRBD1
TGTGCCAGCATGCTCGGGACAGGGTCCACAGATACGCAGTATTTT	CASMLGTGSTDTQYF	TRBJ2-3	few	15	TRBV27	TRBD1
TGCAGTGCTACCGGCAGGGGCGGACTGGGAGCTTTCTTT	CSATGRGGLGAFF	TRBJ1-1	few	13	TRBV20-1	.
TGCGCCAGCAGCTTGGGACCAGGGGGCAGCTCCTACGAGCAGTACTTC	CASSLGPGGSSYEQYF	TRBJ2-7	few	16	TRBV5-1	TRBD1
TGTGCCAGCAGCTTTCGACAGGGTAGTGAAAAACTGTTTTTT	CASSFRQGSEKLFF	TRBJ1-4	.	14	TRBV7-8	TRBD1
TGTGCCAGCAGCCCCCGACAGCCTCCTTCGGGTACGCAGTATTTT	CASSPRQPPSGTQYF	TRBJ2-3	.	15	TRBV7-3	.
TGTGCCAGCAGTGCCCCCGGCAGGGTGGGAGAAAAACTGTTTTTT	CASSAPGRVGEKLFF	TRBJ1-4	.	15	TRBV6-1	.
TGCGCCAGCACCCCGGGTCAGAGCCTACCCGGCGAGCAGTACTTC	CASTPGQSLPGEQYF	TRBJ2-7	few	15	TRBV5-1	.
TGTGCCAGCAGCCCTAAACTTTCTGGAAACACCATATATTTT	CASSPKLSGNTIYF	TRBJ1-3	few	14	TRBV13	.
TGTGCCAGCCGGGGCTATGGCTACGAGCAGTACTTC	CASRGYGYEQYF	TRBJ2-7	.	12	TRBV28	.
TGTGCCAGCAGCAGCCAAGGCGGGAGAAGGTCGGATACGCAGTATTTT	CASSSQGGRRSDTQYF	TRBJ2-3	.	16	TRBV7-2	TRBD2
TGCAGCGTTGGTTGGACAGATACGCAGTATTTT	CSVGWTDTQYF	TRBJ2-3	many	11	TRBV29-1	.
TGTGCCACCAGGACAACGGAAACAGGGGCCGGCAATCAGCCCCAGCATTTT	CATRTTETGAGNQPQHF	TRBJ1-5	.	17	TRBV15	TRBD1
TGTGCCACCAGCGAGACAGGGTCCGAAGAGACCCAGTACTTC	CATSETGSEETQYF	TRBJ2-5	.	14	TRBV15	TRBD1
TGCAGTGCTAAGTCTAGCGGGATTTCTTTTTCAAATGAGCAGTTCTTC	CSAKSSGISFSNEQFF	TRBJ2-1	few	16	TRBV20-1	TRBD2
TGTGCCAGCAGTCCGTCGACGCCTGGGGTTCAGCCCCAGCATTTT	CASSPSTPGVQPQHF	TRBJ1-5	.	15	TRBV12-3/TRBV12-4	.
TGTGCCAGCAGCCAGGACTGGGCTAGCGGGAGTTATGAGCAGTTCTTC	CASSQDWASGSYEQFF	TRBJ2-1	.	16	TRBV7-2	TRBD2
TGTGCCAGAGGGACTACACAAGAGACCCAGTACTTC	CARGTTQETQYF	TRBJ2-5	.	12	TRBV2	TRBD2
TGTGCCAGCAGAGCCAGCAGGGGACTAGCGGGAGGCACAGATACGCAGTATTTT	CASRASRGLAGGTDTQYF	TRBJ2-3	many	18	TRBV6-1	TRBD2
TGTGCCAGCAGCTCGATCGAATACACTGAAGCTTTCTTT	CASSSIEYTEAFF	TRBJ1-1	.	13	TRBV7-9	.
TGCGCCAGCACAGAGAACAGTGACTATGGCTACACCTTC	CASTENSDYGYTF	TRBJ1-2	.	13	TRBV5-1	.
TGCGCCAGCAGCTTGGTCGGGGGAGGAGATGAGCAGTTCTTC	CASSLVGGGDEQFF	TRBJ2-1	few	14	TRBV5-1	.
TGTGCCAGCAGTGCAAGGGGGGGGAATCAGCCCCAGCATTTT	CASSARGGNQPQHF	TRBJ1-5	few	14	TRBV6-4	.
TGCAGTGCTGGGACTACCTACACCGGGGAGCTGTTTTTT	CSAGTTYTGELFF	TRBJ2-2	.	13	TRBV20-1	TRBD2
TGTGCCAGCAGTTACTCGGTCCACTACAATGAGCAGTTCTTC	CASSYSVHYNEQFF	TRBJ2-1	few	14	TRBV6-5	.
TGTGCCAGCAGGAAGGGGGGGGTAGGAGGAAACACCATATATTTT	CASRKGGVGGNTIYF	TRBJ1-3	once	15	TRBV28	.
TGTGCCAGCAGCAAAAAAAGCACAGATACGCAGTATTTT	CASSKKSTDTQYF	TRBJ2-3	.	13	TRBV5-5	.
TGTGCCAGCAGTTCTGCTAGCGGGAGTAATGAGCAGTTCTTC	CASSSASGSNEQFF	TRBJ2-1	few	14	TRBV27	TRBD2
TGCGCCAGCAGCTCGGATCAGGGGGGACTAGCCGAGCAGTACTTC	CASSSDQGGLAEQYF	TRBJ2-7	few	15	TRBV5-1	TRBD2